This passage covers 27 T cell receptor beta chains from one sample sequenced in a study of glioma-infiltrating T cells after dendritic cell vaccination. TCRdb keeps only in-frame clones here, not all; method: immunoSEQ multiplex PCR. This table has about 49,000 clones, around 86% appearing once. The sequencing here drew on blood, taken before dendritic cell vaccination. The source is a human donor with glioblastoma.

The chain has TRBV30 and TRBJ2-3, with a weak D call TRBD2 (5 bases). Germline-derived CDR1 and CDR2 are GTSNPN and SVGIG (reference sequence). There are 15 residues in the CDR3. V gave up 1 base and J gave up 1 base, with 12 bases separating them. The CDR3 is CAWSAWELRTDTQYF. The CDR3 nucleotides read TGTGCCTGGAGTGCGTGGGAGCTTCGCACAGATACGCAGTATTTT. Supplemented by reference TRBV30 and TRBJ2-3, the full variable domain reads SQTIHQWPATLVQPVGSPLSLECTVEGTSNPNLYWYRQAAGRGLQLLFYSVGIGQISSEVPQNLSASRPQDRQFILSSKKLLLSDSGFYLCAWSAWELRTDTQYFGPGTRLTVL.

The chain uses TRBV19 and TRBJ1-2; 8 bases align to TRBD1. The V segment lost 7 bases and the J segment 6 bases; nucleotides outside the gene matches: 13. The CDR3 covers 15 residues. The germline CDR1 and CDR2 sequences are LNHDA and SQIVND (reference sequence). For the CDR3, the DNA is TGTGCCAGTACCCTCCGACAGGGGATCGGGGATGGCTACACCTTC. Its translation: CASTLRQGIGDGYTF.

J is TRBJ1-2 and V is TRBV11-2; D might be TRBD1 (5 bases). Germline CDR1 is SGHAT and CDR2 is FQNNGV. V lost 5 bases and J 5 bases, leaving 12 bases between the germline ends. The CDR3 spans 13 residues. The CDR3 here is CASSPQGRYGYTF. The CDR3 nucleotides read TGTGCCAGCAGCCCCCAGGGCAGGTATGGCTACACCTTC.

V gene TRBV7-2 combines with J gene TRBJ2-7, with TRBD2 matching over 7 bases. The V and J ends lost 2 bases and 4 bases, in that order; junction bases with no gene match: 5. The CDR3 runs 14 residues. Germline CDR1 SGHTA, CDR2 FQGNSA. As DNA, the CDR3 is TGTGCCAGCAGCTTATCAGCGGGACGATACGAGCAGTACTTC. Amino acid sequence: CASSLSAGRYEQYF.

The chain recombines TRBV19 with TRBJ1-4, with D possibly matching TRBD1 (5 bases). Germline values: CDR1 LNHDA, CDR2 SQIVND (reference sequence). The V and J ends lost 0 bases and 0 bases respectively, with 11 bases between them. The CDR3 has 17 amino acids. In nucleotides, the CDR3 is TGTGCCAGTAGTATAGATAAGGGGATTGCAACTAATGAAAAACTGTTTTTT. Translated: CASSIDKGIATNEKLFF.

The V gene is TRBV7-2, the J gene TRBJ2-3; 9 bases align to TRBD2. The ends lost 5 bases at V and 4 bases at J; junction bases unmatched: 7. This CDR3 has 15 amino acids. Germline loops: CDR1 SGHTA, CDR2 FQGNSA. The CDR3 reads CASSTGAGGPDTQYF. CDR3 sequence (DNA): TGTGCCAGCAGCACCGGGGCGGGGGGGCCAGATACGCAGTATTTT.

This clone appeared a few times. The rearrangement joins TRBV6-6 to TRBJ1-2; 7 bases fit TRBD1. Germline-derived CDR1 and CDR2 are MNHNY and SVGAGI (reference sequence). Unmatched junction bases numbered 7, after V lost 10 bases and J lost 5 bases. This CDR3 has 12 amino acids. The chain's CDR3 is CATTDRDYGYTF. Here the CDR3 DNA reads TGTGCCACTACCGACAGGGATTATGGCTACACCTTC.

The chain joins TRBV4-3 to TRBJ1-1; no definite D call. This CDR3 region has 16 residues. The germline gives CDR1 LGHNA, CDR2 YSLEER. Deletions cut 0 bases from V and 1 base from J, with 12 bases between. For the CDR3, the DNA is TGCGCCAGCAGCCAAGATCGGTCCCTCGGGAACACTGAAGCTTTCTTT. It codes for CASSQDRSLGNTEAFF.

This clone was recorded only once. The V gene is TRBV5-5, the J gene TRBJ1-5; possibly TRBD1 for D (6 bases). Per germline, CDR1 SGHKS and CDR2 YYEKEE (reference sequence). V shed 3 bases and J shed 9 bases, with 13 bases lying between them. The CDR3 runs 13 residues. DNA of the CDR3: TGTGCCAGCAGCTCGAAGGTAGGGGGGCCCCAGCATTTT. This sequence encodes CASSSKVGGPQHF.

The V call is TRBV6-1, the J call TRBJ2-7, with 12 nucleotides matching TRBD2. The CDR3 consists of 15 residues. CDR1 and CDR2 (germline): MNHNS, SASEGT. Trimming removed 7 bases from V and 1 base from J; junction bases left unmatched: 5. In DNA, the CDR3 is TGTGCCAGCATTCCTAGCGGGGGGGTTTCCTACGAGCAGTACTTC. It is translated as CASIPSGGVSYEQYF.

In this sample, this clone turned up once. The genes are TRBV4-3 and TRBJ2-3; tentatively, D is TRBD1 (6 bases). This CDR3 is built from 13 residues. Trimming took 5 bases from V and 4 from J, leaving 10 bases between them. The germline CDR1 and CDR2 sequences are LGHNA and YSLEER. The CDR3 region has the DNA TGCGCCAGCAGCGCCCGGACAGCAGATACGCAGTATTTT. It encodes CASSARTADTQYF.

The chain has TRBV4-2 and TRBJ1-5; no reliable D call. Germline CDR1 reads LGHNA; CDR2 reads YNFKEQ. This CDR3 has 15 residues. The V end lost 0 bases, the J end lost 6 bases, and 12 bases lay between the germline ends. CDR3 sequence (DNA): TGTGCCAGCAGCCAAGATAGTAATAACCGTCAGCCCCAGCATTTT. Its translation is CASSQDSNNRQPQHF.

V usage is TRBV4-3 and J usage is TRBJ2-3; possibly TRBD1 for D (6 bases). Germline V gives CDR1 LGHNA, CDR2 YSLEER. V was shortened by 0 bases and J by 3 bases, with 10 bases between the two germline ends. CDR3 size: 15 residues. Here the CDR3 DNA reads TGCGCCAGCAGCCAAGACACAGGGACGACAGATACGCAGTATTTT. Its translation: CASSQDTGTTDTQYF.

CDR3 loop: CASSPRGGAKNIQYF. In DNA, the CDR3 is TGTGCCAGCAGCCCACGGGGAGGGGCCAAAAACATTCAGTACTTC. The V gene is TRBV7-9, the J gene TRBJ2-4, with 7 positions matching TRBD2. Germline loops: CDR1 SEHNR, CDR2 FQNEAQ (reference sequence). The CDR3 sequence is 15 residues long. The ends lost 5 bases at V and 1 base at J; junction bases unmatched: 5.

This clone was seen only once. This chain uses TRBV7-9 with TRBJ2-1, with TRBD2 matching 11 bases. Germline V gene lookup returns CDR1 SEHNR and CDR2 FQNEAQ (reference sequence). This CDR3 has 15 amino acids. The V gene end was trimmed by 5 bases and the J gene end by 4 bases; junction bases not matched to a gene: 4. CDR3 DNA sequence: TGTGCCAGCAGCACCACTAGCGGGGGTTACAATGAGCAGTTCTTC. It encodes CASSTTSGGYNEQFF.

The chain combines TRBV6-4 with TRBJ2-2; D unclear. Germline CDR1 MRHNA, CDR2 SNTAGT. The CDR3 length is 14 residues. V shed 6 bases and J shed 2 bases, with 10 bases lying between them. The CDR3 loop is CASRDRQNTGELFF. CDR3 DNA: TGTGCCAGCAGAGATAGACAAAACACCGGGGAGCTGTTTTTT.

The rearrangement uses TRBV18 and TRBJ1-2; D gene unclear. Trimming took 6 bases from V and 8 from J, leaving 19 bases between them. Germline CDR1 and CDR2: KGHSH and LQKENI. The CDR3 runs 14 residues. CDR3 region: CASSPKDSGGGYTF. For the CDR3, the DNA is TGTGCCAGCTCTCCAAAGGACTCAGGAGGCGGCTACACCTTC.

V is TRBV9 and J is TRBJ1-3; a possible D gene is TRBD1 (6 bases). The germline CDR1 and CDR2 sequences are SGDLS and YYNGEE. The CDR3 has 16 residues. Trimming took off 4 bases at V and 2 bases at J, with 16 bases between the two ends. The CDR3 sequence is CASSHKNRATGNTIYF. CDR3 bases: TGTGCCAGCAGCCACAAAAACAGGGCTACTGGAAACACCATATATTTT.

The rearrangement uses TRBV7-6 and TRBJ1-3; tentative D call: TRBD1 (5 bases). V was clipped by 0 bases and J by 0 bases, with 12 bases between them. The CDR3 extends over 17 amino acids. Germline V gene lookup returns CDR1 SGHVS and CDR2 FNYEAQ. CDR3 sequence: CASSLAPGQHSGNTIYF. In DNA, the CDR3 is TGTGCCAGCAGCTTAGCTCCAGGGCAACACTCTGGAAACACCATATATTTT.

The genes are TRBV7-9 and TRBJ1-2; D is possibly TRBD1 (5 bases). The CDR3 is 16 amino acids. Germline V gene lookup returns CDR1 SEHNR and CDR2 FQNEAQ (reference sequence). The V gene lost 5 bases and the J gene lost 3 bases, with 19 bases spanning the gap. CDR3 DNA: TGTGCCAGCAGCCGAAGTACCCCGGGGGATGACTATGGCTACACCTTC. It codes for CASSRSTPGDDYGYTF.

The chain joins TRBV7-9 to TRBJ1-1, with 8 positions matching TRBD1. The CDR3 extends over 14 amino acids. Trimming took 5 bases from V and 1 from J; bases not matched to a gene: 3. Germline values: CDR1 SEHNR, CDR2 FQNEAQ (reference sequence). DNA for the CDR3: TGTGCCAGCAGCGTTGACAGGGGGAACACTGAAGCTTTCTTT. It encodes CASSVDRGNTEAFF.

The genes are TRBV11-2 and TRBJ2-5, with TRBD1 matching over 10 bases. The CDR3 contains 14 residues. Germline trimming cut 6 bases from V and 7 bases from J; bases unmatched to any gene: 8. Germline V gene lookup returns CDR1 SGHAT and CDR2 FQNNGV. In DNA, the CDR3 is TGTGCCAGCAGTTCACGGGGACAGGGGATGACCCAGTACTTC. It specifies CASSSRGQGMTQYF.

The chain combines TRBV19 with TRBJ1-5, with a possible D match to TRBD1 (5 bases). Trimming took 3 bases from V and 0 from J, leaving 18 bases between them. Germline assignment: CDR1 LNHDA and CDR2 SQIVND (reference sequence). The CDR3 is 18 residues long. CDR3 amino acids: CASSIFTGAESSNQPQHF. Here the CDR3 DNA reads TGTGCCAGTAGTATCTTTACTGGGGCAGAAAGTAGCAATCAGCCCCAGCATTTT.

The V gene is TRBV20-1, the J gene TRBJ1-2; D gene unclear. V was cut by 0 bases and J by 13 bases, with 12 bases left in between. The CDR3 length is 11 residues. Germline CDR1 DFQATT, CDR2 SNEGSKA (reference sequence). CDR3 loop: CSARDGLLGTF. DNA of the CDR3: TGCAGTGCTAGAGATGGGCTCCTGGGCACCTTC.

This clone came up a few times. Germline and junction disagree at one end, which may indicate a read error. The chain joins TRBV11-2 to TRBJ2-6; D is perhaps TRBD1 (5 bases). The CDR3 runs 18 residues. Germline CDR1 and CDR2: SGHAT and FQNNGV. The CDR3 spells CASSHGASGISGANVLTF. Written as DNA, the CDR3 is TGCGCCAGCAGCCATGGCGCATCAGGGATCTCTGGGGCCAACGTCCTGACTTTC.

The chain employs TRBV27 and TRBJ2-4, with a possible D match to TRBD1 (6 bases). Germline V gene data show CDR1 as MNHEY and CDR2 as SMNVEV (reference sequence). The CDR3 has 15 amino acids. V lost 6 bases to trimming and J lost 5 bases, with 17 bases between them. The CDR3 nucleotides are TGTGCCAGCAGGTACATGACAGGAACGCAAAACATTCAGTACTTC. It is translated as CASRYMTGTQNIQYF.

This chain uses TRBV5-4 with TRBJ2-6, with D possibly being TRBD2 (6 bases). V lost 2 bases, J lost 2 bases, and 14 bases lay in between. The germline gives CDR1 SGHNT, CDR2 YYREEE (reference sequence). The length of the CDR3 is 17 residues. The CDR3 is CASSFPVGGTGANVLTF. DNA of the CDR3: TGTGCCAGCAGCTTTCCAGTAGGAGGGACTGGGGCCAACGTCCTGACTTTC.